Here is one TCR beta chain with its context. The antigen remains undetermined. This specimen belongs to a study of cytomegalovirus exposure and HLA in healthy donors. The CDR3 covers 16 residues. From germline, CDR1 is SGHTA and CDR2 FQGNSA. The J segment lost 9 bases and the V segment lost 4 bases, leaving 13 bases of the junction unmatched. PCR used 60 Vbeta primers and 13 Jbeta primers. Data came from immunoSEQ multiplex PCR; TCRdb stores just in-frame clones and leaves some out. This table has 100,000 to 150,000 clones, approximately 86% appearing once. Study-level findings and limits: In a later analysis, at a false discovery rate of 0.05, about 17,000 TCR beta sequences matched HLA alleles. Rare TCR sequences dominated, though some public TCRs recurred in many donors. Later analysis identified a missense DCLRE1C variant that was linked to TCR beta V- and J-gene trimming. In a later analysis, an Asian-associated ancestry cluster reportedly showed fewer N-insertions than the roughly 690-donor mean.

The sequencing sample was made of PBMCs. The genes are TRBV7-2 and TRBJ2-1, with 9 nucleotides matching TRBD1. The TCR originated in a boy aged 5-17 years in good health and CMV-seronegative. In DNA, the CDR3 is TGTGCCAGCAGCTCAAAGACAGGGGGACGATTTGGTGAGCAGTTCTTC. It codes for CASSSKTGGRFGEQFF.